A selection of T cell receptor beta chains follows, all from one sample in a study of OX40 agonist ivuxolimab in advanced cancers. Assay: immunoSEQ multiplex PCR; the TCRdb copy retains only in-frame clones and omits some. The sample records some 50,000 clones, 82% being singletons. The specimen comprised CD4+ or CD8+ T cells sorted from blood, sampled in a trial of the OX40 agonist ivuxolimab. The receptors derive from an adult with an advanced solid tumor such as melanoma, head and neck, liver or kidney cancer. Each CDR3 is given with its conserved first and last residue. Fields, in order: J gene, D gene, clone size, V gene, CDR3 DNA, CDR3 protein. A D gene is named only where the DNA matches it firmly. Rows give clone size only sometimes, using once, few, many, or a class for an expanded clone.

J: TRBJ1-3; D: .; size: .; V: TRBV14; DNA: TGTGCCAGCAGCCAATCTGGAAACACCATATATTTT; CDR3: CASSQSGNTIYF
J: TRBJ2-5; D: .; size: .; V: TRBV6-5; DNA: TGTGCCAGCAGTGGACTGGACCGCGCGGCCCAGTACTTC; CDR3: CASSGLDRAAQYF
J: TRBJ1-1; D: .; size: .; V: TRBV9; DNA: TGTGCCAGCAGCGTGGGGACCGTGAACACTGAAGCTTTCTTT; CDR3: CASSVGTVNTEAFF
J: TRBJ1-2; D: .; size: .; V: TRBV7-9; DNA: TGTGCCAGCAGCTTGCACGACGACTATGGCTACACCTTC; CDR3: CASSLHDDYGYTF
J: TRBJ1-2; D: .; size: .; V: TRBV7-9; DNA: TGTGCCAGCAGCTCTGGTAGTGGCTACACCTTC; CDR3: CASSSGSGYTF
J: TRBJ2-7; D: TRBD1; size: .; V: TRBV19; DNA: TGTGCCAGTAGTATTGGACAGGGTTACGAGCAGTACTTC; CDR3: CASSIGQGYEQYF
J: TRBJ2-7; D: TRBD1; size: .; V: TRBV11-3; DNA: TGTGCCAGCAGTACCGGGACAGGTTACGAGCAGTACTTC; CDR3: CASSTGTGYEQYF
J: TRBJ1-2; D: TRBD1; size: .; V: TRBV4-3; DNA: TGCGCCAGCAAACGCAGAGGGACAGGACAGGGGGTCTATGGCTACACCTTC; CDR3: CASKRRGTGQGVYGYTF
J: TRBJ1-1; D: .; size: .; V: TRBV2; DNA: TGTGCCAGCAGTGAAGTGGGAAACAGGGAACGGGGTAGGGAAGCTTTCTTT; CDR3: CASSEVGNRERGREAFF
J: TRBJ1-5; D: .; size: .; V: TRBV6-6; DNA: TGTGCCAGCCGCCGAGGGGGGGCAGATCAGCCCCAGCATTTT; CDR3: CASRRGGADQPQHF
J: TRBJ1-1; D: TRBD1; size: .; V: TRBV5-4; DNA: TGTGCCAGCAGCCAAGGGGGGGGACAGGGGACCTGGGAAGCTTTCTTT; CDR3: CASSQGGGQGTWEAFF
J: TRBJ2-1; D: .; size: .; V: TRBV30; DNA: TGTGCCTGCGCTCCCCGGGGGCAGGGCCGGGAGCAGTTCTTC; CDR3: CACAPRGQGREQFF
J: TRBJ1-1; D: .; size: .; V: TRBV19; DNA: TGTGCCAGTAGTATATTGCGGCACAGCGGTGAAGCTTTCTTT; CDR3: CASSILRHSGEAFF
J: TRBJ1-6; D: .; size: medium-sized; V: TRBV30; DNA: TGTGCCTGGAGACCCTTCAATTCACCCCTCCACTTT; CDR3: CAWRPFNSPLHF
J: TRBJ1-2; D: .; size: .; V: TRBV7-2; DNA: TGTGCCAGCAGCTTAGTTCCCAGCAGCCATGGCTACACCTTC; CDR3: CASSLVPSSHGYTF
J: TRBJ1-3; D: .; size: .; V: TRBV30; DNA: TGTGCCTGGTCGATCGGAAACACCATATATTTT; CDR3: CAWSIGNTIYF
J: TRBJ2-5; D: TRBD2; size: once; V: TRBV30; DNA: TGTGCCTGGAGCGCTCTAGCGGGGGGACAAGAGACCCAGTACTTC; CDR3: CAWSALAGGQETQYF
J: TRBJ1-2; D: .; size: once; V: TRBV19; DNA: TGTGCCAGTAGTATAGGACTCGGCTTTGCTAACTATGGCTACACCTTC; CDR3: CASSIGLGFANYGYTF
J: TRBJ1-1; D: .; size: .; V: TRBV7-9; DNA: TGTGCCAGCAGCTTGTTTGCACGGGGGAACACTGAAGCTTTCTTT; CDR3: CASSLFARGNTEAFF
J: TRBJ2-5; D: .; size: .; V: TRBV11-2; DNA: TGTGCCAGCAGCGCCCCCCCCGACAAGACCCAGTACTTC; CDR3: CASSAPPDKTQYF
J: TRBJ1-2; D: .; size: .; V: TRBV30; DNA: TGTGCCTGGAGGGGGCCAGATGATGGCTACACCTTC; CDR3: CAWRGPDDGYTF
J: TRBJ1-4; D: TRBD1; size: .; V: TRBV19; DNA: TGTGCCAGTAGGACAGGGACGGGTGAAAAACTGTTTTTT; CDR3: CASRTGTGEKLFF
J: TRBJ2-7; D: .; size: .; V: TRBV6-5; DNA: TGTGCCAGCAGTTACCCTCGGCCGGAACAAACCTACGAGCAGTACTTC; CDR3: CASSYPRPEQTYEQYF
J: TRBJ1-1; D: .; size: .; V: TRBV7-9; DNA: TGTGCCAGCAGCTTCCAAGGGACCGGGAACACTGAAGCTTTCTTT; CDR3: CASSFQGTGNTEAFF
J: TRBJ2-7; D: .; size: .; V: TRBV18; DNA: TGTGCCAGCTCACCGGAGACACCGAGCTCCTACGAGCAGTACTTC; CDR3: CASSPETPSSYEQYF
J: TRBJ2-2; D: TRBD2; size: .; V: TRBV7-7; DNA: TGTGCTAGCAGCCCGGCGGGGGGGCAGGCCGGGGAGCTGTTTTTT; CDR3: CASSPAGGQAGELFF
J: TRBJ1-2; D: TRBD1; size: .; V: TRBV7-2; DNA: TGTGCCAGCAGCCCTGACGGCAGGGGGCTTGGTGGCTACACCTTC; CDR3: CASSPDGRGLGGYTF
J: TRBJ1-5; D: .; size: .; V: TRBV6-1; DNA: TGTGCCAGCAGTGTTTGGGTCGACAGTTCCCTAAGCAATCAGCCCCAGCATTTT; CDR3: CASSVWVDSSLSNQPQHF
J: TRBJ1-2; D: .; size: .; V: TRBV6-5; DNA: TGTGCCAGCAGTTACCAGGGGAATGGCTACACCTTC; CDR3: CASSYQGNGYTF